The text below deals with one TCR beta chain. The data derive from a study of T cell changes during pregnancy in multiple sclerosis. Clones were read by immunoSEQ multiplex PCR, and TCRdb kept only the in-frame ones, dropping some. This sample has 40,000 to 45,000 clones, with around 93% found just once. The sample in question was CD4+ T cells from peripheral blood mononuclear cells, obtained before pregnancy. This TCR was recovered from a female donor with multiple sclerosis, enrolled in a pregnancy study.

CDR3 nucleotides: TGTGCCAGCAACCGACAGGGGGGCAACTATGGCTACACCTTC. Amino acids: CASNRQGGNYGYTF. This chain uses TRBV6-5 with TRBJ1-2; TRBD1 matches 9 bases. The CDR3 extends over 14 amino acids. Germline V gene lookup returns CDR1 MNHEY and CDR2 SVGAGI. J lost 2 bases, V lost 7 bases, and 5 bases had no gene match.